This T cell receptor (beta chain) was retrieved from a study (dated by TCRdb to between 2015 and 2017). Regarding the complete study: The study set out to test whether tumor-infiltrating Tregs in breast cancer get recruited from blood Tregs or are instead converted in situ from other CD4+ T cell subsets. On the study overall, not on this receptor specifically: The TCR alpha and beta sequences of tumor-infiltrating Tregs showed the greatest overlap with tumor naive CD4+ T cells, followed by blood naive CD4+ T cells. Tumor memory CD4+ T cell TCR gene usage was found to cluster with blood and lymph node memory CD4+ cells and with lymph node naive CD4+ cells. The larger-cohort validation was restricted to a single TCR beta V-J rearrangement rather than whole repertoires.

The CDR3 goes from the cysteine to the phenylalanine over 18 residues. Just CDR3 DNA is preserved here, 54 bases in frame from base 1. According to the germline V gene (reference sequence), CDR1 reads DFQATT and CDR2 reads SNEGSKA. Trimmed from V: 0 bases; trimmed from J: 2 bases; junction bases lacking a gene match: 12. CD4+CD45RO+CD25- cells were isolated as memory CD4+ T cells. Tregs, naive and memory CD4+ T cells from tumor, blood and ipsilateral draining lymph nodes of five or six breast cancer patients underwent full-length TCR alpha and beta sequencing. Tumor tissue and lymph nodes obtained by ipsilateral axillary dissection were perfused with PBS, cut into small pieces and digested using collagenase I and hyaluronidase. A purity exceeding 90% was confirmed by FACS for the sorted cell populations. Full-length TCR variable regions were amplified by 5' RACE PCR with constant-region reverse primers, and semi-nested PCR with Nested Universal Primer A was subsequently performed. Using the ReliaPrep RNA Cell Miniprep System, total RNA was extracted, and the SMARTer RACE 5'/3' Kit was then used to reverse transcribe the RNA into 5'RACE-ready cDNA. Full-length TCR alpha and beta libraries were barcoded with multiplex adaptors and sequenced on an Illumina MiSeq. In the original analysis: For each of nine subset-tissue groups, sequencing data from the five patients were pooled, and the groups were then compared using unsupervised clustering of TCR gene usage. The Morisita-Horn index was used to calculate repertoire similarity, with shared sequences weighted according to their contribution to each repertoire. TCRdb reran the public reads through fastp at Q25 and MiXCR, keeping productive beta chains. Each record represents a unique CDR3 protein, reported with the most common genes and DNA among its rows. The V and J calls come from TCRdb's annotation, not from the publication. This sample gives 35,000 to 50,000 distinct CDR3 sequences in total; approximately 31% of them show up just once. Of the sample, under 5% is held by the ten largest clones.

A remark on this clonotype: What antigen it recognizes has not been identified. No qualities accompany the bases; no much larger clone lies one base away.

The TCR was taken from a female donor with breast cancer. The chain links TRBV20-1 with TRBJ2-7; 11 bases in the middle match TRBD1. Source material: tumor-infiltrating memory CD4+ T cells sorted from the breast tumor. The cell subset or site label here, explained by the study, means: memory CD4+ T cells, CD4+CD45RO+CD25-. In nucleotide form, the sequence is TGCAGTGCTAGAGATTTGTTCCAGGGGACAGGGGGTACCTACGAGCAGTACTTC. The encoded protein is CSARDLFQGTGGTYEQYF.